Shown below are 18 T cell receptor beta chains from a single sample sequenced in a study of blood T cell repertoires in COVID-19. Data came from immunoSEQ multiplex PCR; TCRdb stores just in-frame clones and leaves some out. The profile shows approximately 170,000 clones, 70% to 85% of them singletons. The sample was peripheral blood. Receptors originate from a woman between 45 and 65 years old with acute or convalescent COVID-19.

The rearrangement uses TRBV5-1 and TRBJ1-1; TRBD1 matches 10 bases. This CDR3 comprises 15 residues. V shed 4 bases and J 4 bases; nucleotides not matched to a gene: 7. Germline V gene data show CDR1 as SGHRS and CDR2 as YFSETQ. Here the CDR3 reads CASSQGDRGTTEAFF. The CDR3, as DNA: TGCGCCAGCAGCCAAGGGGACAGGGGCACCACTGAAGCTTTCTTT.

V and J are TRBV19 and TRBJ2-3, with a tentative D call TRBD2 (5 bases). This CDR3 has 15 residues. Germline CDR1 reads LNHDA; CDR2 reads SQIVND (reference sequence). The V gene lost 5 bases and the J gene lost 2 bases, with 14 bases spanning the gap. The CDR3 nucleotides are TGTGCCAGTAGTTTCAAGCGGTCCTACACAGATACGCAGTATTTT. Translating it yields CASSFKRSYTDTQYF.

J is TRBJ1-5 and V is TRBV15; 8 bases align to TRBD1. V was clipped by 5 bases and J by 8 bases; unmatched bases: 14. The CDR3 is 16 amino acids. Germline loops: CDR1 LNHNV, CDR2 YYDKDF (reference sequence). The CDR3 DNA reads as TGTGCCACCAGCCATGTCCGACAGGGGTTAATGGAGCCCCAGCATTTT. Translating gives CATSHVRQGLMEPQHF.

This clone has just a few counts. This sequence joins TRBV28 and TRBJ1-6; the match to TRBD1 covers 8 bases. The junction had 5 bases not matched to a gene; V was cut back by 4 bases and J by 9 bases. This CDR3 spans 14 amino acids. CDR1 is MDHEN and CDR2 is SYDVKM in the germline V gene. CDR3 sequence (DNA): TGTGCCAGCAGTTCATCAGGGGGCGCTTCACCCCTCCACTTT. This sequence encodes CASSSSGGASPLHF.

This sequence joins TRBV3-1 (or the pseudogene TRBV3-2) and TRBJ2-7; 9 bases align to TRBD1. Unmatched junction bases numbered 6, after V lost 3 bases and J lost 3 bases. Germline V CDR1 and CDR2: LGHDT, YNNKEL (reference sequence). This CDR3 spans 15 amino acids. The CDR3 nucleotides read TGTGCCAGCAGCCAGACAGGGGGAGGGAACTACGAGCAGTACTTC. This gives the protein CASSQTGGGNYEQYF.

CDR3 coding DNA: TGTGCCAGCAGTTTATGGCATGAAGCTTTCTTT. Its protein is CASSLWHEAFF. J is TRBJ1-1 and V is TRBV12-3 or TRBV12-4; no definite D call. The V gene lost 2 bases and the J gene lost 7 bases, with 5 bases spanning the gap. There are 11 residues in the CDR3.

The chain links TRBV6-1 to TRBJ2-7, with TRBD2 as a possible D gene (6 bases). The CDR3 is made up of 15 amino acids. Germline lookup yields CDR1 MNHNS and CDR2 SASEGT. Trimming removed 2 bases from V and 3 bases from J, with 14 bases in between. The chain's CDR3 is CASSELPGVFYEQYF. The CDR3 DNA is TGTGCCAGCAGTGAACTCCCGGGAGTATTCTACGAGCAGTACTTC.

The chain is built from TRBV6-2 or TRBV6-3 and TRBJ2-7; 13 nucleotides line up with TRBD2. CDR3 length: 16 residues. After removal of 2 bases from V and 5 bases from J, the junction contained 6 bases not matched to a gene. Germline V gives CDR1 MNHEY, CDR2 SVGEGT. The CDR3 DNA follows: TGTGCCAGCAGTTACCAACTAGCGGGGGGGTCGGACGAGCAGTACTTC. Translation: CASSYQLAGGSDEQYF.

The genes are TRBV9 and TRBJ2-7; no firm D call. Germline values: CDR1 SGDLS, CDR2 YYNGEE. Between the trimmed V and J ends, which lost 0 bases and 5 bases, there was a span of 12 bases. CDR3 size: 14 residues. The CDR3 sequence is CASSVGDSRNEQYF. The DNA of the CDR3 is TGTGCCAGCAGCGTAGGAGACTCTAGGAACGAGCAGTACTTC.

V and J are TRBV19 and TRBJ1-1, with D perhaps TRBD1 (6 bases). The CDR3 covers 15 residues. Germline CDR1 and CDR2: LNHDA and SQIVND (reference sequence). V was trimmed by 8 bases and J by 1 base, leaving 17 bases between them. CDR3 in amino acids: CASGETGTTNTEAFF. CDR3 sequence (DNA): TGTGCCAGTGGTGAAACCGGGACAACGAACACTGAAGCTTTCTTT.

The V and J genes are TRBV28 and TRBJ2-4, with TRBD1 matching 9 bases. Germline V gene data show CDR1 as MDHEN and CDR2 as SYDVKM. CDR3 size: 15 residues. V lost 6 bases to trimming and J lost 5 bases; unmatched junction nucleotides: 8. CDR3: CASRGGQGSQNIQYF. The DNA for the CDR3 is TGTGCCAGCAGGGGGGGACAGGGTTCCCAAAACATTCAGTACTTC.

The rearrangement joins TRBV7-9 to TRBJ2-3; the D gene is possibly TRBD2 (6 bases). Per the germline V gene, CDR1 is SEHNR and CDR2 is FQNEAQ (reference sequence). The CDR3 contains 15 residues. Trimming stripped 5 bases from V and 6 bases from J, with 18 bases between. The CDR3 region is CASSPGTGAEDTQYF. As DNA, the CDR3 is TGTGCCAGCAGCCCAGGGACTGGAGCGGAGGATACGCAGTATTTT.

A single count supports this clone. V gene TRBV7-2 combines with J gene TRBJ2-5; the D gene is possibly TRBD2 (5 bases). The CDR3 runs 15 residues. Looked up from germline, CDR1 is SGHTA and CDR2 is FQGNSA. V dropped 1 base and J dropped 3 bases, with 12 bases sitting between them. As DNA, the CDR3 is TGTGCCAGCAGCTTAGACGGGGAGAGGAAAGAGACCCAGTACTTC. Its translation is CASSLDGERKETQYF.

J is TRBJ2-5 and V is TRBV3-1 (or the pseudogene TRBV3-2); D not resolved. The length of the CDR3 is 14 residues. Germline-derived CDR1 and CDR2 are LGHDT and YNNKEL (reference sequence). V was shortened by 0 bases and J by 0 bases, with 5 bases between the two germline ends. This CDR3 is CASSQEYNQETQYF. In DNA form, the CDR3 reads TGTGCCAGCAGCCAAGAGTACAACCAAGAGACCCAGTACTTC.

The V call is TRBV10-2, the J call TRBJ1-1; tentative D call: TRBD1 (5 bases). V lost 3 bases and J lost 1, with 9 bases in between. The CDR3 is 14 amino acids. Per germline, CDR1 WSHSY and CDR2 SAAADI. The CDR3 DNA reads TGCGCCAGCAGTGACACCACAGGGAACACTGAAGCTTTCTTT. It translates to CASSDTTGNTEAFF.

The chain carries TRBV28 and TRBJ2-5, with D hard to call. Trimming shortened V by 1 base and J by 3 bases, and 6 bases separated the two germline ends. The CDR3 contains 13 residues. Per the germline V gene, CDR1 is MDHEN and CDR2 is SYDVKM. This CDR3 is CASSLYTEETQYF. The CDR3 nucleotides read TGTGCCAGCAGTTTATATACAGAAGAGACCCAGTACTTC.

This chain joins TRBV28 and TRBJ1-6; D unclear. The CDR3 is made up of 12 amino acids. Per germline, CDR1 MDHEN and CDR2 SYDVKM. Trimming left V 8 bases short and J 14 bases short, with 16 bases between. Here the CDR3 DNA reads TGTGCCAGCCGGTCTCCCGCGGAGGCCCTCCACTTT. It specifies CASRSPAEALHF.

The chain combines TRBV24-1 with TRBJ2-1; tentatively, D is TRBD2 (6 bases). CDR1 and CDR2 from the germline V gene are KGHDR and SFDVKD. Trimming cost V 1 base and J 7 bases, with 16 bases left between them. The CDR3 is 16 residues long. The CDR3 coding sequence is TGTGCCACCAGTGATTTATCGACTAGTAGTGGAAATGAGCAGTTCTTC. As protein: CATSDLSTSSGNEQFF.